This T cell receptor beta chain is drawn from a study of early stage breast cancer tumors. Study-level background: ER+/PR+/HER2- status applied to about 75% of the 16 invasive breast tumors. Study-level points and caveats: Enriched TCRB sequences shared across patients were mostly commonly generated sequences.

Clones were read by immunoSEQ multiplex PCR, and TCRdb kept only the in-frame ones, dropping some. The data contain about 10,000 clones, roughly 67% of them singletons. As concerns this clone: Its antigen is currently unknown.

Germline V lookup: CDR1 SEHNR, CDR2 FQNEAQ (reference sequence). V gave up 7 bases and J gave up 5 bases; unmatched junction bases: 13. The CDR3 loop spans 17 amino acids. Sequencing input: breast tumor tissue. The rearrangement joins TRBV7-9 to TRBJ2-7; 14 bases align to TRBD2. The TCR comes from a person aged 55-75 years with breast cancer. CDR3 protein: CASNPLSGTSGSHEQYF. In DNA form, the CDR3 reads TGTGCCAGCAACCCCTTATCCGGGACTAGCGGGAGTCACGAGCAGTACTTC.